These T cell receptor beta chains were read from a single sample in a study of blood T cell repertoires in COVID-19. The method was immunoSEQ multiplex PCR; TCRdb's version includes in-frame clones alone and lacks a portion of them. This table holds about 280,000 clones, about four fifths found once. Sequencing input: PBMCs or T cells enriched from blood (not recorded which). Source of these receptors: a man aged 40-50 years who had been exposed to COVID-19. The CDR3 runs from the conserved cysteine through the conserved F or W. A D gene is named only where the DNA matches it firmly. Clone size is given for some rows only: seen once, a few or many times, or a class if the clone is expanded.

J gene	V gene	clone size	D gene	CDR3 protein	CDR3 DNA
TRBJ1-1	TRBV3-1/TRBV3-2	-	-	CASSQAGHFTEAFF	TGTGCCAGCAGCCAAGCAGGACATTTCACTGAAGCTTTCTTT
TRBJ2-7	TRBV6-5	-	-	CASSHYEQYF	TGTGCCAGCAGTCACTACGAGCAGTACTTC
TRBJ1-5	TRBV24-1	-	-	CATTKDSRPCNQPQHF	TGTGCCACCACCAAGGACAGCCGACCCTGTAATCAGCCCCAGCATTTT
TRBJ2-1	TRBV7-9	-	-	CASSFGMGNRGNEQFF	TGTGCCAGCAGCTTTGGTATGGGAAACCGGGGCAATGAGCAGTTCTTC
TRBJ1-2	TRBV15	once	TRBD1	CATSRDRTGGGYGYTF	TGTGCCACCAGCAGAGATCGGACAGGGGGCGGGTATGGCTACACCTTC
TRBJ1-2	TRBV7-6	-	TRBD1	CASSRDRGSRGYGYTF	TGTGCCAGCAGCCGGGACAGGGGGAGTCGTGGCTATGGCTACACCTTC
TRBJ2-7	TRBV18	-	-	CASSPGREQYF	TGTGCCAGCTCACCAGGGCGCGAGCAGTACTTC
TRBJ1-2	TRBV30	-	-	CAWSFPDRLYGYTF	TGTGCCTGGAGTTTCCCCGACAGGTTGTATGGCTACACCTTC
TRBJ1-4	TRBV30	-	TRBD1	CAWSLGRTGKGEKLFF	TGTGCCTGGAGTCTAGGAAGGACAGGGAAAGGTGAAAAACTGTTTTTT
TRBJ1-2	TRBV11-2	-	-	CASSLDTQQARDGYTF	TGTGCCAGCAGCCTCGATACCCAACAAGCGCGGGATGGCTACACCTTC
TRBJ2-1	TRBV24-1	-	-	CATSDGAEQFF	TGTGCCACCAGTGATGGGGCTGAGCAGTTCTTC
TRBJ2-5	TRBV9	-	TRBD2	CASSPSRTSGGETQYF	TGTGCCAGCAGCCCGAGTCGGACTAGCGGGGGAGAGACCCAGTACTTC
TRBJ2-1	TRBV3-1/TRBV3-2	-	-	CASSPRGGSDEQFF	TGTGCCAGCAGCCCAAGAGGCGGGTCGGATGAGCAGTTCTTC
TRBJ2-1	TRBV7-9	-	TRBD1	CASSRQGTGVLEQFF	TGTGCCAGCAGCCGACAGGGCACAGGAGTACTTGAGCAGTTCTTC
TRBJ2-3	TRBV5-1	-	-	CASCEGGTDTQYF	TGCGCCAGCTGCGAGGGGGGCACAGATACGCAGTATTTT
TRBJ2-7	TRBV7-3	-	-	CASSPGLSYEQYF	TGTGCCAGCAGTCCGGGACTGTCCTACGAGCAGTACTTC
TRBJ2-1	TRBV18	-	TRBD2	CASSPGSGSHNEQFF	TGTGCCAGCTCACCAGGTAGCGGGAGTCACAATGAGCAGTTCTTC
TRBJ2-7	TRBV13	once	-	CASRLRGGRDEQYF	TGTGCCAGCCGCCTTAGGGGAGGTCGCGACGAGCAGTACTTC
TRBJ2-1	TRBV27	-	TRBD2	CASTRGAGGTNEQFF	TGTGCCAGCACCCGAGGGGCGGGAGGAACCAATGAGCAGTTCTTC
TRBJ2-3	TRBV7-2	-	-	CASSLIRGTDTQYF	TGTGCCAGCAGCTTAATACGCGGCACAGATACGCAGTATTTT
TRBJ1-6	TRBV29-1	few	-	CSVTRDMLPDNSPLHF	TGCAGCGTGACCAGGGACATGCTCCCCGATAATTCACCCCTCCACTTT
TRBJ2-3	TRBV11-1	-	TRBD2	CASALMSSGRDTQYF	TGTGCCAGCGCCCTCATGTCTAGCGGGAGGGATACGCAGTATTTT
TRBJ2-1	TRBV5-5	-	TRBD2	CASSLGWRERGNEQFF	TGTGCCAGCAGCTTGGGTTGGAGGGAGCGGGGAAATGAGCAGTTCTTC
TRBJ2-4	TRBV5-1	-	TRBD2	CASSLDSGGRHLQNIQYF	TGCGCCAGCAGCTTGGATTCGGGCGGGAGACACCTCCAAAACATTCAGTACTTC
TRBJ2-7	TRBV4-2	-	-	CASSQESYGSVYEQYF	TGTGCCAGCAGCCAAGAGAGTTACGGGAGTGTTTACGAGCAGTACTTC
TRBJ1-6	TRBV3-1/TRBV3-2	-	-	CASSQAGLVNSPLHF	TGTGCCAGCAGCCAAGCAGGGCTTGTTAATTCACCCCTCCACTTT
TRBJ2-5	TRBV7-9	-	TRBD1	CASSPAGGGTQYF	TGTGCCAGCAGCCCAGCAGGGGGTGGGACCCAGTACTTC
TRBJ2-1	TRBV5-6	-	-	CASSLDGEQFF	TGTGCCAGCAGCTTGGACGGTGAGCAGTTCTTC
TRBJ2-1	TRBV6-5	-	TRBD2	CASSYARTSGREQFF	TGTGCCAGCAGTTACGCCAGGACTAGCGGGAGAGAGCAGTTCTTC
TRBJ1-2	TRBV13	-	-	CASSSTERGGYTF	TGTGCCAGCAGCTCCACCGAAAGGGGTGGCTACACCTTC
TRBJ2-7	TRBV27	-	-	CASSLSIGYEQYF	TGTGCCAGCAGTTTATCGATCGGTTACGAGCAGTACTTC
TRBJ1-6	TRBV7-2	once	TRBD1	CASSQTPRGSYNSPLHF	TGTGCCAGCAGCCAAACACCCAGGGGGTCCTATAATTCACCCCTCCACTTT
TRBJ2-1	TRBV30	-	TRBD2	CAWRGTSGRTYNNEQFF	TGTGCCTGGAGAGGCACTAGCGGGAGGACCTATAACAATGAGCAGTTCTTC
TRBJ1-1	TRBV30	-	TRBD1	CAWREGQVNTEAFF	TGTGCCTGGAGAGAGGGACAGGTTAACACTGAAGCTTTCTTT
TRBJ1-2	TRBV7-2	-	-	CASSLRNRGYTF	TGTGCCAGCAGCCTCAGAAACAGGGGCTACACCTTC
TRBJ2-1	TRBV3-1/TRBV3-2	few	-	CASSPAPNSGAYNEQFF	TGTGCCAGCAGCCCCGCCCCAAATAGCGGAGCATACAATGAGCAGTTCTTC
TRBJ2-3	TRBV19	-	-	CASSPSYRDWSTDTQYF	TGTGCCAGTAGTCCCTCCTACAGGGATTGGAGCACAGATACGCAGTATTTT
TRBJ1-5	TRBV24-1	-	-	CATSDYSVQPQHF	TGTGCCACCAGTGATTATTCGGTTCAGCCCCAGCATTTT
TRBJ1-2	TRBV7-9	few	TRBD1	CASSLVFGQDTNYGYTF	TGTGCCAGCAGCTTAGTATTTGGACAGGATACTAACTATGGCTACACCTTC
TRBJ2-6	TRBV15	-	-	CATSRDSQNSGANVLTF	TGTGCCACCAGCAGAGATTCGCAGAACTCTGGGGCCAACGTCCTGACTTTC
TRBJ2-6	TRBV5-6	-	-	CASKRGGSGANVLTF	TGTGCCAGCAAGCGCGGAGGGTCGGGGGCCAACGTCCTGACTTTC
TRBJ1-1	TRBV5-6	-	-	CASSPTGTLSTEAFF	TGTGCCAGCAGCCCGACGGGAACCTTGAGCACTGAAGCTTTCTTT
TRBJ2-1	TRBV9	-	TRBD2	CASSVARTSIEQFF	TGTGCCAGCAGCGTAGCTAGGACTAGCATTGAGCAGTTCTTC
TRBJ1-1	TRBV27	once	-	CASSGQSGAFF	TGTGCCAGCAGTGGACAGTCGGGGGCTTTCTTT
TRBJ2-1	TRBV11-3	-	TRBD2	CASSSLGTSHEQFF	TGTGCCAGCAGCTCCCTAGGGACTAGCCATGAGCAGTTCTTC
TRBJ1-2	TRBV12-3/TRBV12-4	once	TRBD1	CASSAGQGGGYTF	TGTGCCAGCAGCGCCGGACAGGGGGGTGGCTACACCTTC
TRBJ2-2	TRBV5-4	-	TRBD2	CASSWTSGRSGELFF	TGTGCCAGCAGCTGGACTAGCGGGAGGTCCGGGGAGCTGTTTTTT
TRBJ2-3	TRBV20-1	-	-	CSASFLPGTDTQYF	TGCAGTGCTAGTTTTCTCCCGGGCACAGATACGCAGTATTTT
TRBJ1-5	TRBV4-2	-	TRBD1	CASSQDYRTGVFGGDQPQHF	TGTGCCAGCAGCCAAGATTATAGGACAGGGGTTTTTGGAGGTGATCAGCCCCAGCATTTT